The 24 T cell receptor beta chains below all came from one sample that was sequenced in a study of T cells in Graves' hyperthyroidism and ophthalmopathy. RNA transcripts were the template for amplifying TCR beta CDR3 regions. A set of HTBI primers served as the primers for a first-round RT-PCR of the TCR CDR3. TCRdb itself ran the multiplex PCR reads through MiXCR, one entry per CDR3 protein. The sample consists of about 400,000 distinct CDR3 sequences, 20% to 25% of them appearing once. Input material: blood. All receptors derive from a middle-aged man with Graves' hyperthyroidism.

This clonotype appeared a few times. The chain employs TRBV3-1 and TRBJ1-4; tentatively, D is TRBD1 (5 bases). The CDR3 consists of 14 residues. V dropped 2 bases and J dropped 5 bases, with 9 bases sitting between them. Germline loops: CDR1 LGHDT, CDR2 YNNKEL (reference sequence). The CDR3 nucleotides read TGTGCCAGCAGCCAACCCGGGGGGAATGAAAAACTGTTTTTT. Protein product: CASSQPGGNEKLFF. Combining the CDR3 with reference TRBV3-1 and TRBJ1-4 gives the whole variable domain DTAVSQTPKYLVTQMGNDKSIKCEQNLGHDTMYWYKQDSKKFLKIMFSYNNKELIINETVPNRFSPKSPDKAHLNLHINSLELGDSAVYFCASSQPGGNEKLFFGSGTQLSVL.

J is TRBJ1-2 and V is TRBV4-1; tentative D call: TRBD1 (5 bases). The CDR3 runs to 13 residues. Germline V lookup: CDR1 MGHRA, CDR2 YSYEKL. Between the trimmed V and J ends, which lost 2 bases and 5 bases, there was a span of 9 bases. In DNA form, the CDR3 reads TGCGCCAGCAGCCAACAGGGTTCTTATGGCTACACCTTC. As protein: CASSQQGSYGYTF.

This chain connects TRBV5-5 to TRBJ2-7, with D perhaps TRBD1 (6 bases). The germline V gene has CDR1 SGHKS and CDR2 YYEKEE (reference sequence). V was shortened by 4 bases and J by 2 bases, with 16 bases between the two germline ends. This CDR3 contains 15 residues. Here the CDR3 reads CASSPRQAVTYEQYF. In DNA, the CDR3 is TGTGCCAGCAGCCCTAGACAGGCCGTAACCTACGAGCAGTACTTC.

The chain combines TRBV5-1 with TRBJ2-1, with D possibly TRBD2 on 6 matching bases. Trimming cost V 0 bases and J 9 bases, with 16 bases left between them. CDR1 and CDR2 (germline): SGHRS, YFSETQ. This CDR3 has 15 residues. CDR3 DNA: TGCGCCAGCAGCTTGGCGGGGGAGGACTTAGGTGAGCAGTTCTTC. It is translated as CASSLAGEDLGEQFF.

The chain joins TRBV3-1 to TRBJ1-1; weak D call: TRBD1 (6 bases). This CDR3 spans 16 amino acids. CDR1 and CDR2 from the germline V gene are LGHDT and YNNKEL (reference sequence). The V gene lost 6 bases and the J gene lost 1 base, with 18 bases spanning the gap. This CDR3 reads CASSQGRGGSNTEAFF. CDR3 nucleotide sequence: TGTGCCAGCAGTCAGGGCAGGGGTGGTTCGAACACTGAAGCTTTCTTT.

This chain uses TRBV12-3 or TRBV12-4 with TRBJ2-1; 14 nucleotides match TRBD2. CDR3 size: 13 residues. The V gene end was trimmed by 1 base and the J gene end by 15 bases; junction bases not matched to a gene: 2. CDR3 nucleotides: TGTGCCAGCAGTTTAGGGACTAGCGGGAGGTCGTTCTTC. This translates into CASSLGTSGRSFF.

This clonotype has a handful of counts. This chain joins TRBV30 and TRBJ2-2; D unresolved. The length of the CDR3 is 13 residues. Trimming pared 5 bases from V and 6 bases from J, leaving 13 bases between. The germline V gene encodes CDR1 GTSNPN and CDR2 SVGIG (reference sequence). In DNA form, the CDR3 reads TGTGCCTGGGACCTTAGGGATTCCGGGGAGCTGTTTTTT. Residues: CAWDLRDSGELFF.

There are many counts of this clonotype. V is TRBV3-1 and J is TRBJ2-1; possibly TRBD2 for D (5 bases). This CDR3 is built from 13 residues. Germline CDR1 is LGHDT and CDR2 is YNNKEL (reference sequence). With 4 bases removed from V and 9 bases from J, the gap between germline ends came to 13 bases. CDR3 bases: TGTGCCAGCAGCCTAAGAGAGGGAAGTGAGCAGTTCTTC. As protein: CASSLREGSEQFF.

CDR3 sequence reads: CATSDSTGYQETQYF. The CDR3 coding sequence is TGTGCCACCAGTGATTCGACAGGTTACCAAGAGACCCAGTACTTC. V is TRBV24-1 and J is TRBJ2-5; the D gene is possibly TRBD1 (6 bases). The CDR3 runs to 15 residues. Trimming removed 2 bases at V and 0 bases at J, with 9 bases between. Germline values: CDR1 KGHDR, CDR2 SFDVKD.

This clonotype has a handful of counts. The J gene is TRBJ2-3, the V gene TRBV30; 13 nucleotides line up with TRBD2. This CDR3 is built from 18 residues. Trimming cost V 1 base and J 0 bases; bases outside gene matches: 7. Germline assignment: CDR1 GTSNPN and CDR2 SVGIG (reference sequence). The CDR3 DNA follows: TGTGCCTGGAGTGAGGGACTAGCGGGATTATCTAGCACAGATACGCAGTATTTT. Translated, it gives CAWSEGLAGLSSTDTQYF.

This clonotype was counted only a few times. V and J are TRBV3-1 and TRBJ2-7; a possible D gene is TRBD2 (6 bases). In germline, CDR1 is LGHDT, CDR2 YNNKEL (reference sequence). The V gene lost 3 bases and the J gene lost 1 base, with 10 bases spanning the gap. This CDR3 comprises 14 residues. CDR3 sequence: CASSQAGPSYEQYF. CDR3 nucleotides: TGTGCCAGCAGCCAGGCGGGGCCTTCCTACGAGCAGTACTTC.

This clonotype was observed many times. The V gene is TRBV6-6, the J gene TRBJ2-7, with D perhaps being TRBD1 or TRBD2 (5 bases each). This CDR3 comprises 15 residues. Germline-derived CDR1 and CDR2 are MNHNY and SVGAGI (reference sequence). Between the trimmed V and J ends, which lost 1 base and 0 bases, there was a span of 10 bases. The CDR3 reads CASSYLGPSSYEQYF. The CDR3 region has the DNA TGTGCCAGCAGTTACTTGGGACCTAGCTCCTACGAGCAGTACTTC.

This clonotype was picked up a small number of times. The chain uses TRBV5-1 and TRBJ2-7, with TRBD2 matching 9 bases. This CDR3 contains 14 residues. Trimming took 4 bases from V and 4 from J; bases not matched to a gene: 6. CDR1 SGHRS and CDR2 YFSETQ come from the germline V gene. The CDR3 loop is CASSPREGGYEQYF. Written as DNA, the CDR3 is TGCGCCAGCAGCCCGCGGGAGGGCGGGTACGAGCAGTACTTC.

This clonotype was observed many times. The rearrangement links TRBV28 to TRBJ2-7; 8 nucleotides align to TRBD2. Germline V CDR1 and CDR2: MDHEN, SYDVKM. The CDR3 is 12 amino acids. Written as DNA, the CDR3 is TGTGCGAGCGGGAGCCCCCCCTACGAGCAGTACTTC. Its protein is CASGSPPYEQYF.

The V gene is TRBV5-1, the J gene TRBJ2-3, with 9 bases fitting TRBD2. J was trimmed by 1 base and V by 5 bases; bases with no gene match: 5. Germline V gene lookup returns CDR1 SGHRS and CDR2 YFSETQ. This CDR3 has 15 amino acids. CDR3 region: CASRPGLARTDTQYF. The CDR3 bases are TGCGCCAGCAGACCCGGACTAGCGCGCACAGATACGCAGTATTTT.

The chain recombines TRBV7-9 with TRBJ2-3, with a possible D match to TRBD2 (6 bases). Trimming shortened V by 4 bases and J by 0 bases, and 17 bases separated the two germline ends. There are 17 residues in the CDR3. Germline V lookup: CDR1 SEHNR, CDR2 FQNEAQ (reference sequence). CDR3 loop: CASSSLVGGTSTDTQYF. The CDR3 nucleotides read TGTGCCAGCAGCTCCCTCGTGGGGGGAACTAGCACAGATACGCAGTATTTT. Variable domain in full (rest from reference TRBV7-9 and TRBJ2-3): DTGVSQNPRHKITKRGQNVTFRCDPISEHNRLYWYRQTLGQGPEFLTYFQNEAQLEKSRLLSDRFSAERPKGSFSTLEIQRTEQGDSAMYLCASSSLVGGTSTDTQYFGPGTRLTVL.

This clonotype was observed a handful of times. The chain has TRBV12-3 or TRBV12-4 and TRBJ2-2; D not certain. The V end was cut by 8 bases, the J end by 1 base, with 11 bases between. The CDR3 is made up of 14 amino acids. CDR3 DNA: TGTGCCAGCCCACGTTTCAAGAACACCGGGGAGCTGTTTTTT. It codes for CASPRFKNTGELFF.

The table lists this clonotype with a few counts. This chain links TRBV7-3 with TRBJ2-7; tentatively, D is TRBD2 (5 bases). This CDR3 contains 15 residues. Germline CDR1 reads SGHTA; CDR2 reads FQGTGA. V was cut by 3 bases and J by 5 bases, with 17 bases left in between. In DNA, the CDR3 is TGTGCCAGCAGCTTGGTGGCGGTGGGAGCTAACGAGCAGTACTTC. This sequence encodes CASSLVAVGANEQYF.

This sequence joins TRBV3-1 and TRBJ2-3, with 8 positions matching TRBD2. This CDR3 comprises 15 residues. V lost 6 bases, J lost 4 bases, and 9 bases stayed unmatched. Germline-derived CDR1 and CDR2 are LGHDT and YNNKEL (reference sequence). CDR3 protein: CASSSPSGSADTQYF. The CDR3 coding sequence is TGTGCCAGCAGTTCACCCAGCGGGAGTGCAGATACGCAGTATTTT.

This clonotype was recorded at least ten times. The CDR3 reads CSVEVRGTTEAFF. The CDR3 nucleotides read TGCAGCGTTGAGGTCAGGGGAACTACTGAAGCTTTCTTT. V usage is TRBV29-1 and J usage is TRBJ1-1, with D possibly TRBD1 on 6 matching bases. The ends were cut back, 3 bases at V and 5 bases at J, with 13 bases in the middle. Germline assignment: CDR1 SQVTM and CDR2 ANQGSEA. The CDR3 runs 13 residues.

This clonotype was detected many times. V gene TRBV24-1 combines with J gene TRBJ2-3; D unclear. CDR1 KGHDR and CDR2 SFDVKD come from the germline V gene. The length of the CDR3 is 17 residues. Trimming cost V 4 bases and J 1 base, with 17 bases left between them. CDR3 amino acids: CATSEDAIVVGTDTQYF. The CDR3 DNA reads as TGTGCCACCAGTGAGGACGCGATAGTGGTAGGCACAGATACGCAGTATTTT.

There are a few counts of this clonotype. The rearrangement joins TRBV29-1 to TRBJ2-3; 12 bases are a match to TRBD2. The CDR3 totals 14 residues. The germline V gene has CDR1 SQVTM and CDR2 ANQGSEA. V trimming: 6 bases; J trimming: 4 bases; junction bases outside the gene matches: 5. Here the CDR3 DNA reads TGCAGCGTGGAGACTAGCGGGAGTCCAGATACGCAGTATTTT. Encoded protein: CSVETSGSPDTQYF.

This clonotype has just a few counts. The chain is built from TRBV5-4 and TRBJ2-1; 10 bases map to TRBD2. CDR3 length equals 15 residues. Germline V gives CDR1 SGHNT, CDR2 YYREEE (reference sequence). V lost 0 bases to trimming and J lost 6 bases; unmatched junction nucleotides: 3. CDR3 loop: CASSLDSGRANEQFF. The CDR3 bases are TGTGCCAGCAGCTTGGACAGCGGGAGGGCCAATGAGCAGTTCTTC.

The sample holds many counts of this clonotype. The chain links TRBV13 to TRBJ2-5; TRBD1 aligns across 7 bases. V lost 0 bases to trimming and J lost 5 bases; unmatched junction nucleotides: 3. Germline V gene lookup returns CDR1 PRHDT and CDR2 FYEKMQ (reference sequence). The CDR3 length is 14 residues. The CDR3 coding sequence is TGTGCCAGCAGCTTAGGGGGGACAGCGGAGACCCAGTACTTC. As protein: CASSLGGTAETQYF.